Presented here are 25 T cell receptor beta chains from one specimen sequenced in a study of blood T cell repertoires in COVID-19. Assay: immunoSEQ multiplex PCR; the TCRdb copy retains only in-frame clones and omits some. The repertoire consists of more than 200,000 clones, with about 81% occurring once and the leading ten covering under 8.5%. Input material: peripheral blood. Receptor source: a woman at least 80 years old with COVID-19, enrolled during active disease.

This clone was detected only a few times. The CDR3: CASSFRGLYNEQFF. CDR3 bases: TGCGCCAGCAGCTTCAGGGGGTTATACAATGAGCAGTTCTTC. The J gene is TRBJ2-1, the V gene TRBV5-1; 7 bases agree with TRBD1. Germline trimming cut 2 bases from V and 4 bases from J; bases unmatched to any gene: 3. The CDR3 totals 14 residues. Germline-derived CDR1 and CDR2 are SGHRS and YFSETQ.

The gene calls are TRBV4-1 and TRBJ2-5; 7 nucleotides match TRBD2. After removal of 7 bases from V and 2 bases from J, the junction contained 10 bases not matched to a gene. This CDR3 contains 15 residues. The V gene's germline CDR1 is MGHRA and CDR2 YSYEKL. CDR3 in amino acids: CASTVAPGLQETQYF. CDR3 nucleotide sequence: TGCGCCAGCACTGTAGCGCCGGGACTACAAGAGACCCAGTACTTC.

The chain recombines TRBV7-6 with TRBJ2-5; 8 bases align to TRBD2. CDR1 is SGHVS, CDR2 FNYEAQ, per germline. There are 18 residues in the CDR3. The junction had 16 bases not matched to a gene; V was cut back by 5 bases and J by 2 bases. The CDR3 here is CASSPLRLAGGRQETQYF. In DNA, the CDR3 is TGTGCCAGCAGCCCTCTCCGGCTAGCGGGCGGTAGGCAAGAGACCCAGTACTTC.

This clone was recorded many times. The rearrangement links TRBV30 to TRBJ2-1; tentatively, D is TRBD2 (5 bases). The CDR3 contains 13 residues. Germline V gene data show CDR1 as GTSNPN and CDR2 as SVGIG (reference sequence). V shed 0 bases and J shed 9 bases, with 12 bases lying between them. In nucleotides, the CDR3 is TGTGCCTGGAGTGTAATCGGACTCGGTGAGCAGTTCTTC. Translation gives CAWSVIGLGEQFF.

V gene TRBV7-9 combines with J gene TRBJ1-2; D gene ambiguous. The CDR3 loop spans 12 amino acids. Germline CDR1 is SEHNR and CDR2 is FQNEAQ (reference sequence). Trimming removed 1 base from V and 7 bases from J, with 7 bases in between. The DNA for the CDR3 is TGTGCCAGCAGCTTAGATCAGGCTGGCTACACCTTC. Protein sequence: CASSLDQAGYTF.

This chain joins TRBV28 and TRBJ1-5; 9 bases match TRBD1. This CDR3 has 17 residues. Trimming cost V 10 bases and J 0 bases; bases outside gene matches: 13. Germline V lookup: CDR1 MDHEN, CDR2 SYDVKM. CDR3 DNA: TGTGCCACCTACCAGGGACAGGGATCGTATAGCAATCAGCCCCAGCATTTT. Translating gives CATYQGQGSYSNQPQHF.

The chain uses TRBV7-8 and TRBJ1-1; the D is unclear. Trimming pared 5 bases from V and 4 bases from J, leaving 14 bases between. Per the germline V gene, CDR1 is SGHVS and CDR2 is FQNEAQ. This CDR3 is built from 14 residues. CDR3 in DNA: TGTGCCAGCAGCATCGGGGTAAGCGGCACTGAAGCTTTCTTT. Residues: CASSIGVSGTEAFF.

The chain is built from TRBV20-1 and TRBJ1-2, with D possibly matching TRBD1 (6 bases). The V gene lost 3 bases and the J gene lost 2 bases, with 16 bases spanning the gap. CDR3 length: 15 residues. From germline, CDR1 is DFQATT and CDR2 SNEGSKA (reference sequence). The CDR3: CSASSPRQVNYGYTF. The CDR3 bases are TGCAGTGCTAGTTCCCCCCGACAGGTGAACTATGGCTACACCTTC.

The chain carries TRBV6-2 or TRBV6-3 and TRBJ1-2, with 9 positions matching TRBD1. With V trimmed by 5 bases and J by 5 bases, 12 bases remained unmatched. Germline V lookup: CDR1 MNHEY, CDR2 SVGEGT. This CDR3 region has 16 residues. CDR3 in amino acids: CASSQQGAPFYYGYTF. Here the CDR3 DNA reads TGTGCCAGCAGTCAACAGGGGGCCCCTTTTTATTATGGCTACACCTTC.

The CDR3 bases are TGTGCCAGTAGAGGGACTAGCGGGGGTCTCACCTACAATGAGCAGTTCTTC. This codes for CASRGTSGGLTYNEQFF. V usage is TRBV19 and J usage is TRBJ2-1; TRBD2 aligns across 14 bases. The length of the CDR3 is 17 residues. The germline V gene has CDR1 LNHDA and CDR2 SQIVND (reference sequence). With 6 bases clipped from V and 2 bases from J, the junction kept 6 bases outside the gene matches. The whole variable domain, remainder taken from reference TRBV19 and TRBJ2-1, is DGGITQSPKYLFRKEGQNVTLSCEQNLNHDAMYWYRQDPGQGLRLIYYSQIVNDFQKGDIAEGYSVSREKKESFPLTVTSAQKNPTAFYLCASRGTSGGLTYNEQFFGPGTRLTVL.

The CDR3 protein is CASSLVGFYEQYF. The CDR3 DNA is TGTGCCAGCAGCTTAGTGGGCTTCTACGAGCAGTACTTC. V gene TRBV7-8 combines with J gene TRBJ2-7; D gene uncertain. V was shortened by 1 base and J by 3 bases, with 7 bases between the two germline ends. The germline V gene encodes CDR1 SGHVS and CDR2 FQNEAQ. The CDR3 has 13 residues.

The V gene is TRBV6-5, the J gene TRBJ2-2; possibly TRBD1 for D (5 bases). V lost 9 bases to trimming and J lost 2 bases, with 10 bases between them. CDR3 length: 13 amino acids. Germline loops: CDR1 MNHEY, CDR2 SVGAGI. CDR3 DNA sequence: TGTGCCAGGGGGCAGGGCAACACCGGGGAGCTGTTTTTT. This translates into CARGQGNTGELFF.

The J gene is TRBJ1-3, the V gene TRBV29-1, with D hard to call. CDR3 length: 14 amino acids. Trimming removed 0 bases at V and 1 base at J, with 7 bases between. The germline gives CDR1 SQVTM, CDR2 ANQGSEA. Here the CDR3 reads CSVEDRGSGNTIYF. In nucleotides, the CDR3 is TGCAGCGTTGAAGATCGAGGGTCTGGAAACACCATATATTTT.

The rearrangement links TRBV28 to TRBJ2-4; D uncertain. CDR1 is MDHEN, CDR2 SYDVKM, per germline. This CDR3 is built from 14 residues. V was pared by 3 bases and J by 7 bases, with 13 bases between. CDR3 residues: CASSFGHKANIQYF. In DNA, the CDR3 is TGTGCCAGCAGTTTTGGGCACAAGGCCAACATTCAGTACTTC.

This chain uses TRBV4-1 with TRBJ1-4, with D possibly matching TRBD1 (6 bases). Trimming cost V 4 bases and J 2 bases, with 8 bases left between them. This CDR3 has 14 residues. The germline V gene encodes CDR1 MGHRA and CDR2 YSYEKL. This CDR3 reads CASSRQGTNEKLFF. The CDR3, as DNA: TGCGCCAGCAGCCGCCAGGGGACTAATGAAAAACTGTTTTTT.

The CDR3 sequence: CASSLDRAGYNEQFF. CDR3 in DNA: TGTGCCAGCAGCCTGGACAGGGCGGGCTACAATGAGCAGTTCTTC. This chain links TRBV11-3 with TRBJ2-1; TRBD1 aligns across 8 bases. After removal of 5 bases from V and 3 bases from J, the junction contained 6 bases not matched to a gene. Looked up from germline, CDR1 is SGHNT and CDR2 is YENEEA. The CDR3 length is 15 residues.

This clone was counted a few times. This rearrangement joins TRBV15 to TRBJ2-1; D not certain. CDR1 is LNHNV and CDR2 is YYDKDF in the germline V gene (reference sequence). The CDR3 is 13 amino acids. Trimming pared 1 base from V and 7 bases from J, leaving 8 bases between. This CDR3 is CATSRGRGNEQFF. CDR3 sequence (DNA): TGTGCCACCAGCAGAGGGAGAGGAAATGAGCAGTTCTTC.

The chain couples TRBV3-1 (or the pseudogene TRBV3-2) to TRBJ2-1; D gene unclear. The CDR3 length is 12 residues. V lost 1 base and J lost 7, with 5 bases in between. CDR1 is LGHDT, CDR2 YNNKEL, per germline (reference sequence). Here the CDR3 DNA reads TGTGCCAGCAGCCAAGCCTCTAATGAGCAGTTCTTC. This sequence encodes CASSQASNEQFF.

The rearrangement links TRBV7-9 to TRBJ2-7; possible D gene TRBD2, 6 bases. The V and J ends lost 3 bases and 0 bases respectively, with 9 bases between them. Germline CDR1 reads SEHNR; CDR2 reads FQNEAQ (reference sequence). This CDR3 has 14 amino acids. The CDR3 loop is CASSFRGTSYEQYF. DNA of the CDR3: TGTGCCAGCAGCTTCCGGGGGACCTCCTACGAGCAGTACTTC.

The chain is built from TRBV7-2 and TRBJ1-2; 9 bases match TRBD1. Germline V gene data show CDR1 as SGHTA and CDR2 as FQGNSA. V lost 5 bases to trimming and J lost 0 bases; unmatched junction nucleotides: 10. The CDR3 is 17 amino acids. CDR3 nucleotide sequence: TGTGCCAGCAGCACCCGGACAGGGGTAGGATCTAACTATGGCTACACCTTC. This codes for CASSTRTGVGSNYGYTF.

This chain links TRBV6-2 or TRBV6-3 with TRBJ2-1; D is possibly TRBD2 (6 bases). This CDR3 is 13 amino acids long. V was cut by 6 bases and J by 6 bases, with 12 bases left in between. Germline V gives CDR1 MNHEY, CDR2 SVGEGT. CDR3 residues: CASSPGLPNEQFF. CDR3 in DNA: TGTGCCAGCAGCCCCGGACTACCCAATGAGCAGTTCTTC.

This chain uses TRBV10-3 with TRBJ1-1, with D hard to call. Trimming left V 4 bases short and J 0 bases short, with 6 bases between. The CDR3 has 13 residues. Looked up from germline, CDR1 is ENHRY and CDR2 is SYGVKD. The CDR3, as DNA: TGTGCCATCAGTGCCGGGTTGAACACTGAAGCTTTCTTT. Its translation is CAISAGLNTEAFF.

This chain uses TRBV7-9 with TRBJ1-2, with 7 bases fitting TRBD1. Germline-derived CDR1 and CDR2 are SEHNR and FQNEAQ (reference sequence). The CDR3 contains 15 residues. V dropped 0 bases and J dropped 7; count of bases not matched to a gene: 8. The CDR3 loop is CASSLAGGQARGYTF. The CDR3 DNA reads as TGTGCCAGCAGCTTAGCGGGAGGACAGGCCCGTGGCTACACCTTC.

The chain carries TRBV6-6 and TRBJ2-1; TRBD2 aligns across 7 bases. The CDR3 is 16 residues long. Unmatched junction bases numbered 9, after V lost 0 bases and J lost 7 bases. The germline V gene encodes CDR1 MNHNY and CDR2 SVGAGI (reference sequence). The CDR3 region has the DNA TGTGCCAGCAGTTACTCGGGCGGGAGCCAACATAATGAGCAGTTCTTC. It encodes CASSYSGGSQHNEQFF.

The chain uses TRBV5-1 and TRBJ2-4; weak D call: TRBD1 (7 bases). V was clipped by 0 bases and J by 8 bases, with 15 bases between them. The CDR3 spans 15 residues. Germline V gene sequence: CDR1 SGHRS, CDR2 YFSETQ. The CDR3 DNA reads TGCGCCAGCAGCTTGGCCTCGGCAGGGGGGTACATTCAGTACTTC. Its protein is CASSLASAGGYIQYF.